These T cell receptor beta chains were read from a single sample in a study of blood T cell repertoires in COVID-19. TCRdb's table, derived via immunoSEQ multiplex PCR, lists solely in-frame clones and lacks some. There are tens of thousands of clones in the sample; 91% occur only once, and 3% to 3.5% lies in the top ten. Sequenced sample: peripheral blood. Receptor source: a woman in her 70s with active COVID-19. Both conserved end residues are trimmed from each CDR3.

j_call: TRBJ2-7
cdr3_length: 11
v_call: TRBV10-3
cdr3_aa: AISEQASYEQY

j_call: TRBJ2-2
cdr3_length: 15
v_call: TRBV7-9
cdr3_aa: ASSHSLYRAGTGELF

j_call: TRBJ2-1
cdr3_length: 11
v_call: TRBV7-9
cdr3_aa: ASSPPVGTGQF

j_call: TRBJ1-1
cdr3_length: 12
v_call: TRBV4-3
cdr3_aa: ASSQDLSNTEAF

j_call: TRBJ1-1
cdr3_length: 11
v_call: TRBV4-1
cdr3_aa: ASSLEANTEAF

j_call: TRBJ2-2
cdr3_length: 11
v_call: TRBV19
cdr3_aa: ASSKGGQRELF

j_call: TRBJ2-3
cdr3_length: 12
v_call: TRBV5-1
cdr3_aa: ASSLTGVLSTQY

j_call: TRBJ1-2
cdr3_length: 13
v_call: TRBV5-1
cdr3_aa: ASSLAVGTNYGYT

j_call: TRBJ2-5
cdr3_length: 12
v_call: TRBV15
cdr3_aa: ATSRDRGGKTQY

j_call: TRBJ1-5
cdr3_length: 11
v_call: TRBV7-2
cdr3_aa: ASSEGGNQPQH

j_call: TRBJ2-7
cdr3_length: 13
v_call: TRBV5-1
cdr3_aa: ASSLGTSSSYEQY

j_call: TRBJ1-5
cdr3_length: 11
v_call: TRBV2
cdr3_aa: ASSPDRSPPQH

j_call: TRBJ1-2
cdr3_length: 14
v_call: TRBV4-2
cdr3_aa: ASSQSVRVGEYGYT

j_call: TRBJ2-3
cdr3_length: 11
v_call: TRBV29-1
cdr3_aa: SVVGGFTDTQY

j_call: TRBJ1-1
cdr3_length: 12
v_call: TRBV6-2/TRBV6-3
cdr3_aa: ASSLAAGRTEAF

j_call: TRBJ1-2
cdr3_length: 13
v_call: TRBV5-8
cdr3_aa: ASSLGTSRQYGYT

j_call: TRBJ1-1
cdr3_length: 14
v_call: TRBV5-1
cdr3_aa: ASSLFSTGRLTEAF

j_call: TRBJ1-5
cdr3_length: 11
v_call: TRBV6-2/TRBV6-3
cdr3_aa: ASSGQAGQPQH

j_call: TRBJ1-1
cdr3_length: 11
v_call: TRBV7-3
cdr3_aa: ASSLDRNTEAF

j_call: TRBJ2-6
cdr3_length: 15
v_call: TRBV28
cdr3_aa: ASSNRGQLSGANVLT

j_call: TRBJ2-5
cdr3_length: 12
v_call: TRBV5-6
cdr3_aa: ASSLGTGEETQY

j_call: TRBJ1-5
cdr3_length: 15
v_call: TRBV19
cdr3_aa: ASSSIQGGGSNQPQH

j_call: TRBJ2-1
cdr3_length: 13
v_call: TRBV5-1
cdr3_aa: ASSLQAGGYNEQF

j_call: TRBJ2-7
cdr3_length: 15
v_call: TRBV11-2
cdr3_aa: ASSLVGQGASPYEQY

j_call: TRBJ1-2
cdr3_length: 12
v_call: TRBV7-2
cdr3_aa: ATTSGTGAYGYT

j_call: TRBJ2-1
cdr3_length: 16
v_call: TRBV21-1
cdr3_aa: ASSKALGGRAGHNEQF

j_call: TRBJ1-3
cdr3_length: 10
v_call: TRBV2
cdr3_aa: ASTSSGNTIY

j_call: TRBJ1-1
cdr3_length: 12
v_call: TRBV27
cdr3_aa: ASSLRQVNTEAF

j_call: TRBJ2-5
cdr3_length: 12
v_call: TRBV11-2
cdr3_aa: ASSPGTGVETQY

j_call: TRBJ2-7
cdr3_length: 11
v_call: TRBV7-9
cdr3_aa: ASSWSAAREQY

j_call: TRBJ2-1
cdr3_length: 11
v_call: TRBV19
cdr3_aa: ASRTSGIHEQF

j_call: TRBJ1-1
cdr3_length: 10
v_call: TRBV3-1/TRBV3-2
cdr3_aa: ASSQAGTQAF

j_call: TRBJ2-1
cdr3_length: 13
v_call: TRBV10-2
cdr3_aa: ASSEMRITYNEQF

j_call: TRBJ2-7
cdr3_length: 13
v_call: TRBV28
cdr3_aa: ASSFLAGGSYEQY

j_call: TRBJ2-7
cdr3_length: 12
v_call: TRBV5-4
cdr3_aa: ASSLAGGTYEQY

j_call: TRBJ1-5
cdr3_length: 14
v_call: TRBV19
cdr3_aa: ASSIPRTGGYQPQH

j_call: TRBJ2-1
cdr3_length: 13
v_call: TRBV11-2
cdr3_aa: ASSSGTGSYNEQF

j_call: TRBJ1-3
cdr3_length: 14
v_call: TRBV9
cdr3_aa: ASSVGTGLSGNTIY

j_call: TRBJ1-6
cdr3_length: 12
v_call: TRBV6-5
cdr3_aa: ASSSGLMGSPLH

j_call: TRBJ2-1
cdr3_length: 12
v_call: TRBV28
cdr3_aa: ASSLFRSSNEQF

j_call: TRBJ2-1
cdr3_length: 15
v_call: TRBV4-1
cdr3_aa: ASSQDSVGVAFNEQF

j_call: TRBJ1-6
cdr3_length: 16
v_call: TRBV6-6
cdr3_aa: ASSLRKPGQLFPLPLH

j_call: TRBJ1-1
cdr3_length: 12
v_call: TRBV9
cdr3_aa: ASSPQTGNTEAF

j_call: TRBJ1-4
cdr3_length: 11
v_call: TRBV6-5
cdr3_aa: ASRSEVLEKLF